This TCR beta chain was sequenced in a study of OX40 agonist ivuxolimab in advanced cancers. Study context: Aged roughly 23 to 79 with a mean of approximately 57 years, they were about 83% male. The study, taken as a whole, reports: Compared with CD4+, CD8+ T cells on average had more expanded clones. Within 6 weeks, CD4+ and CD8+ blood T cells expanded clonally at 0.1 to 3.0 mg/kg.

Trimming shortened V by 0 bases and J by 4 bases, and 8 bases separated the two germline ends. Germline V gives CDR1 SGHNT, CDR2 YYREEE (reference sequence). The CDR3 runs 14 residues. TCRdb keeps only in-frame clones here, not all; method: immunoSEQ multiplex PCR. This sample has about 94,000 clones, with approximately 91% found just once. Samples were taken at baseline and on day 1 of cycles 4 and 7. Concerning this clone itself: What it recognizes is unknown.

The sample here was CD4+ or CD8+ T cells sorted from blood, taken in a trial of the OX40 agonist ivuxolimab. V is TRBV5-4 and J is TRBJ2-4, with D perhaps matching TRBD1 or TRBD2 (5 bases each). The receptor was isolated from an adult with an advanced solid tumor such as melanoma, head and neck, liver or kidney cancer. For the CDR3, the DNA is TGTGCCAGCAGCTTGGGGGACCAGAAAAACATTCAGTACTTC. Protein product: CASSLGDQKNIQYF.